The table lists the clone carrying this T cell receptor beta chain with a count of one. The data are from a study of cytomegalovirus exposure and HLA in healthy donors. This CDR3 comprises 15 residues. Unmatched junction bases numbered 4, after V lost 4 bases and J lost 4 bases. Germline V gene data show CDR1 as SGHNT and CDR2 as YYREEE (reference sequence). The PCR contained 60 Vbeta and 13 Jbeta primers. TCRdb keeps only in-frame clones here, not all; method: immunoSEQ multiplex PCR. The data show about 100,000 clones, with approximately 81% seen just once and around an eighth held by the top ten. The TCR originated in a male donor in good health and CMV-seropositive. What was sequenced was PBMCs. The chain combines TRBV5-4 with TRBJ2-1, with TRBD1 matching 11 bases. The CDR3 is CASSPGTGGYNEQFF. In nucleotides, the CDR3 is TGTGCCAGCAGCCCCGGGACAGGGGGATACAATGAGCAGTTCTTC.